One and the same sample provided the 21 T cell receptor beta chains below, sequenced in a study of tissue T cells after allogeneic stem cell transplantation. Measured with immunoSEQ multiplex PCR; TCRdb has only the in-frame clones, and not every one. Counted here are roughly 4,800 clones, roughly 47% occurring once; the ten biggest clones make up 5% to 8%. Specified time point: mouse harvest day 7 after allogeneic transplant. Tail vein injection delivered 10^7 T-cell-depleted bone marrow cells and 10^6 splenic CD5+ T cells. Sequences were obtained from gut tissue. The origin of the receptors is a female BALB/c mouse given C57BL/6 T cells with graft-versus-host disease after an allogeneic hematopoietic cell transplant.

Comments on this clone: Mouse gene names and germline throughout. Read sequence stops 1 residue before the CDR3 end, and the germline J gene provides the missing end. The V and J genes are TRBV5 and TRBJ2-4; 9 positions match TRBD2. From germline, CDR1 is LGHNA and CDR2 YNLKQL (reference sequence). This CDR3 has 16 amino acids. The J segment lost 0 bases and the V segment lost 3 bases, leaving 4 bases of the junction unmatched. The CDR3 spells CASSQTGGPSQNTLYF. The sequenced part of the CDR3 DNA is TGTGCCAGCAGCCAGACTGGGGGTCCGAGTCAAAACACCTTGTAC.

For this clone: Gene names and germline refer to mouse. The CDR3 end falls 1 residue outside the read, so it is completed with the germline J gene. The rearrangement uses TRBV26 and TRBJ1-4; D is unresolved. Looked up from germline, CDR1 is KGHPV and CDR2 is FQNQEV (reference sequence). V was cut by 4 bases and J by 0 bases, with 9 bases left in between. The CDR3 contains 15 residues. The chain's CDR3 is CASSPHKISNERLFF. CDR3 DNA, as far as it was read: TGTGCCAGCAGTCCCCACAAAATTTCCAACGAAAGATTATTT.

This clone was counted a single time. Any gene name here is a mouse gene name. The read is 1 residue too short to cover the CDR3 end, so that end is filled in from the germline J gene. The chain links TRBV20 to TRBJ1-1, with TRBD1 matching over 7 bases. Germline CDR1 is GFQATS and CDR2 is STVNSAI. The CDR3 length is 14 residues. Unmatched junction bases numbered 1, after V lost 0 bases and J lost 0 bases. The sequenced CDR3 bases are TGTGGTGCTAGGGAGGGGACAGCAAACACAGAAGTCTTC. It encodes CGAREGTANTEVF. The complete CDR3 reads CGAREGTANTEVFF. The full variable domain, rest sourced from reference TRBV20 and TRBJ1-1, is GALVYQYPRRTICKSGTSMRMECQAVGFQATSVAWYRQSPQKTFELIALSTVNSAIKYEQNFTQEKFPISHPNLSFSSMTVLNAYLEDRGLYLCGAREGTANTEVFFGKGTRLTVV.

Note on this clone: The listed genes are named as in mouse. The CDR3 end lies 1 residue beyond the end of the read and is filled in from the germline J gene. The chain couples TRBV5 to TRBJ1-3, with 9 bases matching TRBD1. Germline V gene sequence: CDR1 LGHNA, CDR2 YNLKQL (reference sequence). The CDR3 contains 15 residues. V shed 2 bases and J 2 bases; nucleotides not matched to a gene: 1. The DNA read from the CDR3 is TGTGCCAGCAGCCAAACAGGGGGCCCTGGAAATACGCTCTAT. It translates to CASSQTGGPGNTLY. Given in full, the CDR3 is CASSQTGGPGNTLYF.

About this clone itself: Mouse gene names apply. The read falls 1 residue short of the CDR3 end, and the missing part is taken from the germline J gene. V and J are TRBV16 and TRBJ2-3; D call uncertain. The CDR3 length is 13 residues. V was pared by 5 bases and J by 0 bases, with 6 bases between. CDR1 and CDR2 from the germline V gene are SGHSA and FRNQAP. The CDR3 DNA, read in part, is TGTGCAAGCAGCCCGGCTAGTGCAGAAACGCTGTAT. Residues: CASSPASAETLY. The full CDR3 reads CASSPASAETLYF.

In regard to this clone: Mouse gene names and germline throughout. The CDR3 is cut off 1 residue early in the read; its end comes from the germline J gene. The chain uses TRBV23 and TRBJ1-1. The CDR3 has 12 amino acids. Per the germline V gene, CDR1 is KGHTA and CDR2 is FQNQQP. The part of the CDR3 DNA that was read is TGCTCCAGCAGTCAACGGGACGGAGAAGTCTTC. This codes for CSSSQRDGEVF. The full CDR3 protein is CSSSQRDGEVFF.

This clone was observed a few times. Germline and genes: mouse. The covered CDR3 bases are TGTGCCAGCAGTAACTGGGGGGGTGCAGAAACGCTGTAT. The encoded protein is CASSNWGGAETLY. The CDR3 as a whole reads CASSNWGGAETLYF. The chain has TRBV26 and TRBJ2-3, with TRBD2 matching over 9 bases. The missing CDR3 end, 1 residue past where the read stops, is filled in from the germline J gene. Germline CDR1 KGHPV, CDR2 FQNQEV (reference sequence). This CDR3 comprises 14 residues. J was trimmed by 1 base and V by 5 bases; bases with no gene match: 1.

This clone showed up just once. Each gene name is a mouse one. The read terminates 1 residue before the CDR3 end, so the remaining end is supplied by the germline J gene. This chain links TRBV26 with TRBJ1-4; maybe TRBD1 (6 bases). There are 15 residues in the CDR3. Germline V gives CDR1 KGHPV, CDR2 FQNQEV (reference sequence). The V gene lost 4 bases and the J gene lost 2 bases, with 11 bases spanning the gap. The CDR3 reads CASSPPGQSNERLFF. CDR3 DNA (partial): TGTGCCAGCAGTCCTCCGGGACAATCCAACGAAAGATTATTT.

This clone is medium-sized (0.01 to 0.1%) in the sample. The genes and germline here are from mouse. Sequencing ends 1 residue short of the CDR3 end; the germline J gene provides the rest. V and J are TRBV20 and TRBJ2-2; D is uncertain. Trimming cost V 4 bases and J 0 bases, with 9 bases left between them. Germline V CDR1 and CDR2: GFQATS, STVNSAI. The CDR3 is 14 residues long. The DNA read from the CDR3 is TGTGGTGCTATGACCCCTGCAAACACCGGGCAGCTCTAC. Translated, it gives CGAMTPANTGQLY. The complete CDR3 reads CGAMTPANTGQLYF.

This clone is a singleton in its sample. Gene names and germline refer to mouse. The CDR3 DNA, read in part, is TGTGCCAGCAGTCCCAGCCAGGGAAGAAACACCGGGCAGCTCTAC. This sequence encodes CASSPSQGRNTGQLY. The full CDR3 sequence reads CASSPSQGRNTGQLYF. The chain joins TRBV26 to TRBJ2-2; D is perhaps TRBD1 (5 bases). Read sequence stops 1 residue before the CDR3 end, and the germline J gene provides the missing end. The V gene lost 4 bases and the J gene lost 1 base, with 13 bases spanning the gap. Germline CDR1 KGHPV, CDR2 FQNQEV (reference sequence). The CDR3 sequence is 16 residues long.

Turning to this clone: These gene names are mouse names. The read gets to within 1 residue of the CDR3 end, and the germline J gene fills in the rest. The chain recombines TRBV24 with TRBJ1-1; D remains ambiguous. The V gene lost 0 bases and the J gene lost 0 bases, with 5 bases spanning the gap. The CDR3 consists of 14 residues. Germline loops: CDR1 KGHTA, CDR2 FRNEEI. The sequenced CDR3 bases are TGTGCCAGCAGTCTGTATCCAACAAACACAGAAGTCTTC. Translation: CASSLYPTNTEVF. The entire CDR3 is CASSLYPTNTEVFF.

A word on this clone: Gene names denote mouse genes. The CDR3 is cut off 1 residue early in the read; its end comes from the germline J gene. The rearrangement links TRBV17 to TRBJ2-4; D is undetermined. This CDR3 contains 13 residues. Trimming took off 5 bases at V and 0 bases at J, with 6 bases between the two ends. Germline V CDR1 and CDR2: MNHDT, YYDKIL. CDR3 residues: CASSHSSQNTLYF. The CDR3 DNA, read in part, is TGTGCTAGCAGTCACAGTAGTCAAAACACCTTGTAC.

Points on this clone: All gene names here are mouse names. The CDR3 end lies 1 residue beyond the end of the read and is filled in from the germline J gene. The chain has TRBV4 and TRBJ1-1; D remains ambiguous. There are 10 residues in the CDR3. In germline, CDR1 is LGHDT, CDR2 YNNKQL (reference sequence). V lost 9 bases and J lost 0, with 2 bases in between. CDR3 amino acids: CARQNTEVFF. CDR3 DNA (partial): TGTGCCAGACAGAACACAGAAGTCTTC.

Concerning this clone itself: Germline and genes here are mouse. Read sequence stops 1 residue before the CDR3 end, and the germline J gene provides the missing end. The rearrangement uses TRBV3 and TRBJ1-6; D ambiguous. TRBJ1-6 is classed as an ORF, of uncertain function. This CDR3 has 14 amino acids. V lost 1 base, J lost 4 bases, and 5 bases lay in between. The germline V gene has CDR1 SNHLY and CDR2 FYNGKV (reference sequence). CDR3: CASSLEGYNSPLYF. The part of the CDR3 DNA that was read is TGTGCCAGCAGCTTAGAAGGGTATAATTCGCCCCTCTAC.

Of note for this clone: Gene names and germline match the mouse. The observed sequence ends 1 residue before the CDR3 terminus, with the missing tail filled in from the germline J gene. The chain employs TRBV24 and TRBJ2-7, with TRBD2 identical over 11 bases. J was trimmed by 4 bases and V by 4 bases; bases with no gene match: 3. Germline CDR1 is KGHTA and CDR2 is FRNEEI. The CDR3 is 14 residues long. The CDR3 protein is CASSPRLGGYEQYF. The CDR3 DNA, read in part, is TGTGCCAGCAGTCCCAGACTGGGGGGGTATGAACAGTAC.

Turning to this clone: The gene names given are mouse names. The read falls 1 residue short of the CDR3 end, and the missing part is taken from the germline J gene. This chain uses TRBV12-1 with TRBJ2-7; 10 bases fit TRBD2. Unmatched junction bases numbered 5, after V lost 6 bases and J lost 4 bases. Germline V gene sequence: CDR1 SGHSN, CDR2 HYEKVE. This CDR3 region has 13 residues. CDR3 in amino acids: CASSLLGGYEQYF. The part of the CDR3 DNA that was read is TGTGCCAGCAGCTTACTGGGGGGGTATGAACAGTAC.

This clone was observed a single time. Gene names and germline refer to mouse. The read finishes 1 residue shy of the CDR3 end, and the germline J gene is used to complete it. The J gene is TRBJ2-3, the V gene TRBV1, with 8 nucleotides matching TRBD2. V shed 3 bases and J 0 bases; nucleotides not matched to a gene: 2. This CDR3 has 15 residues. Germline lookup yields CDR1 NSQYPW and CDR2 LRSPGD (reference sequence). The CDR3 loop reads CTCSATGGSAETLYF. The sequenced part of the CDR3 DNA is TGCACCTGCAGTGCCACTGGGGGTAGTGCAGAAACGCTGTAT.

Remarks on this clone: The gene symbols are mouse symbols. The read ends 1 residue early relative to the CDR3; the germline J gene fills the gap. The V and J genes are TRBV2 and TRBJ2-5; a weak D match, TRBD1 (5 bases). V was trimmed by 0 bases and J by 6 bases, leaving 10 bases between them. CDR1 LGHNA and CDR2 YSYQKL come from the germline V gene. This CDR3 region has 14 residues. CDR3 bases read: TGTGCCAGCAGCCAAGAGCCAGGGAGGGACACCCAGTAC. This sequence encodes CASSQEPGRDTQY. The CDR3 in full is CASSQEPGRDTQYF.

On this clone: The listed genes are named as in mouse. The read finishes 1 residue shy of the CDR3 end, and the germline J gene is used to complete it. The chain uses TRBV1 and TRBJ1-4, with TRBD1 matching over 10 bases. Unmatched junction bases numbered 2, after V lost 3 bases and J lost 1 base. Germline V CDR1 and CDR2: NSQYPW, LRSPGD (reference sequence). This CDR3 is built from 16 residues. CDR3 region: CTCSARDRGSNERLFF. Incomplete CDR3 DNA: TGCACCTGCAGTGCGCGGGACAGGGGTTCCAACGAAAGATTATTT.

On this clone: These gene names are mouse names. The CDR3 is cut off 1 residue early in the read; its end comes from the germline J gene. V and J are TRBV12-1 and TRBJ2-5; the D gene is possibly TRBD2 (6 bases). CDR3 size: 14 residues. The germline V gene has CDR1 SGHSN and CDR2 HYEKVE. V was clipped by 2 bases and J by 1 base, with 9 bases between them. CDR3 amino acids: CASSPGAYQDTQYF. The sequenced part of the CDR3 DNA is TGTGCCAGCTCTCCTGGGGCCTACCAAGACACCCAGTAC.

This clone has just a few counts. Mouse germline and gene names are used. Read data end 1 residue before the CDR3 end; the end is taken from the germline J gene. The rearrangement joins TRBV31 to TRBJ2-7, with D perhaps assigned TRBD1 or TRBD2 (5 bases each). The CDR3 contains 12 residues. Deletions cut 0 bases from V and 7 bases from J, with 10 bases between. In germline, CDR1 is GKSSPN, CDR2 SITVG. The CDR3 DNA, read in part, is TGTGCCTGGAGTCTAGGGGCGCGAGAACAGTAC. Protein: CAWSLGAREQY. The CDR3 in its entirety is CAWSLGAREQYF.